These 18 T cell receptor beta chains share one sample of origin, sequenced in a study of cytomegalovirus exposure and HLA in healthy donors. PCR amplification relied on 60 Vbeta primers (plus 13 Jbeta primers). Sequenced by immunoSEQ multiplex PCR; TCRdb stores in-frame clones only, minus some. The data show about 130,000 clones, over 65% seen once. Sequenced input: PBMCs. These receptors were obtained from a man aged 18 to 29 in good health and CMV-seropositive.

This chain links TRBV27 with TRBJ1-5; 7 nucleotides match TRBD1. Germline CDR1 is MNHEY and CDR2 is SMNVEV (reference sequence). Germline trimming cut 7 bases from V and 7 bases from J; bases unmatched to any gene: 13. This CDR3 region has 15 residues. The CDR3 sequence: CASNPTGSKGQPQHF. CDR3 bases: TGTGCCAGCAACCCGACAGGGTCTAAAGGACAGCCCCAGCATTTT.

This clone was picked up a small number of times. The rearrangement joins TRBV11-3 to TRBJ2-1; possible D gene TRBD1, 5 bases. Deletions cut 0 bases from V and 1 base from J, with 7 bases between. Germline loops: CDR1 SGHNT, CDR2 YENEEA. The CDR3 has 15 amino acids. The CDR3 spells CASSLETASYNEQFF. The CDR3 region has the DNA TGTGCCAGCAGCTTAGAGACAGCATCCTACAATGAGCAGTTCTTC. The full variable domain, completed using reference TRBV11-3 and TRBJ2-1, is EAGVVQSPRYKIIEKKQPVAFWCNPISGHNTLYWYLQNLGQGPELLIRYENEEAVDDSQLPKDRFSAERLKGVDSTLKIQPAELGDSAVYLCASSLETASYNEQFFGPGTRLTVL.

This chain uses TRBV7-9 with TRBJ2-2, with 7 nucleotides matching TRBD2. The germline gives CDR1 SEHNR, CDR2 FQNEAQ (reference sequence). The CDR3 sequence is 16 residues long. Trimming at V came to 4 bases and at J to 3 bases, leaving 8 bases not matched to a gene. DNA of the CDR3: TGTGCCAGCAGCTCCTGGGGCCGGGGGGACACCGGGGAGCTGTTTTTT. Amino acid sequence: CASSSWGRGDTGELFF.

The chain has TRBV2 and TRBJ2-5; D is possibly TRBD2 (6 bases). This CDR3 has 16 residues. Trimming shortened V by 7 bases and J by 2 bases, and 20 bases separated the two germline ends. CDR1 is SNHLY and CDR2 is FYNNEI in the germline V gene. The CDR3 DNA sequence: TGTGCCAGCATGGAGGTAGCGGCGGTTTCGCAAGAGACCCAGTACTTC. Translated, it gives CASMEVAAVSQETQYF. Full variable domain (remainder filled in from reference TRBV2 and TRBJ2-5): EPEVTQTPSHQVTQMGQEVILRCVPISNHLYFYWYRQILGQKVEFLVSFYNNEISEKSEIFDDQFSVERPDGSNFTLKIRSTKLEDSAMYFCASMEVAAVSQETQYFGPGTRLLVL.

The CDR3 is CASSMERGKTQYF. The CDR3 nucleotides are TGTGCCAGTAGTATGGAAAGGGGAAAGACCCAGTACTTC. This chain uses TRBV19 with TRBJ2-5; TRBD1 might be the D (5 bases). This CDR3 is 13 amino acids long. CDR1 LNHDA and CDR2 SQIVND come from the germline V gene (reference sequence). The V and J ends lost 3 bases and 6 bases respectively, with 11 bases between them.

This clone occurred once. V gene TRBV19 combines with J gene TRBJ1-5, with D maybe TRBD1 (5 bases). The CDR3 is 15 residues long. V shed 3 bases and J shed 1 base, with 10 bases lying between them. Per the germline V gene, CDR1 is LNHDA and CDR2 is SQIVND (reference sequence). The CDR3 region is CASSISGGSNQPQHF. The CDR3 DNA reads TGTGCCAGTAGTATTTCCGGGGGAAGCAATCAGCCCCAGCATTTT.

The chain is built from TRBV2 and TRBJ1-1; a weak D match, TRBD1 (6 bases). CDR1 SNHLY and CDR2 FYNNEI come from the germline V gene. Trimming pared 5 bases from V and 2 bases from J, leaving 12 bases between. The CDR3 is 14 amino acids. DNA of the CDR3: TGTGCCAGCAGTAAAACAGGGCTAAACACTGAAGCTTTCTTT. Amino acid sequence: CASSKTGLNTEAFF.

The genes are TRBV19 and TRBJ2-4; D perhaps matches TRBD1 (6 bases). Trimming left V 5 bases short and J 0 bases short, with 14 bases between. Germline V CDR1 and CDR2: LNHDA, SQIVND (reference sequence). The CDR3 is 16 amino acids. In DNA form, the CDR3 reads TGTGCCAGTAGTTGGACACAGGGTCAAGCCAAAAACATTCAGTACTTC. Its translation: CASSWTQGQAKNIQYF. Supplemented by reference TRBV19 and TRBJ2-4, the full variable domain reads DGGITQSPKYLFRKEGQNVTLSCEQNLNHDAMYWYRQDPGQGLRLIYYSQIVNDFQKGDIAEGYSVSREKKESFPLTVTSAQKNPTAFYLCASSWTQGQAKNIQYFGAGTRLSVL.

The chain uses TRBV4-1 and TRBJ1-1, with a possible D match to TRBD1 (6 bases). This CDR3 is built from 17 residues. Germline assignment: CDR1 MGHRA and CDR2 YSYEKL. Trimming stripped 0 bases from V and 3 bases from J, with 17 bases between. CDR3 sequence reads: CASSQDKTQGIYTEAFF. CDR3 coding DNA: TGCGCCAGCAGCCAAGATAAGACCCAGGGGATATACACTGAAGCTTTCTTT.

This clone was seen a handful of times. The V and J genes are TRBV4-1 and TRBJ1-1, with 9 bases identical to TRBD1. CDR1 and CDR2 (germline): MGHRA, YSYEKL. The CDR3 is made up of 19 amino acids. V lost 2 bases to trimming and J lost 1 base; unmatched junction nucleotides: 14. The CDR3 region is CASSQPIGGTGKGNTEAFF. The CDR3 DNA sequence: TGCGCCAGCAGCCAACCAATCGGGGGGACAGGGAAAGGGAACACTGAAGCTTTCTTT.

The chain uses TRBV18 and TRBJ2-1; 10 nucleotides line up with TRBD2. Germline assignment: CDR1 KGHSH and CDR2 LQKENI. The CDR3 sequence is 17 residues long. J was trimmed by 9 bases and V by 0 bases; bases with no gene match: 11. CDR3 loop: CASSPPIAGGSYGEQFF. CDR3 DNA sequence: TGTGCCAGCTCACCACCGATAGCGGGGGGCTCCTACGGTGAGCAGTTCTTC.

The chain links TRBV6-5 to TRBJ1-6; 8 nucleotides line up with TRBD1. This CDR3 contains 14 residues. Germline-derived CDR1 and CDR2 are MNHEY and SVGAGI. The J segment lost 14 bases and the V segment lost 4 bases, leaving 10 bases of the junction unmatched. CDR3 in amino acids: CASSFGTGSSALHF. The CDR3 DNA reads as TGTGCCAGCAGTTTCGGGACAGGCAGTTCGGCCCTCCACTTT.

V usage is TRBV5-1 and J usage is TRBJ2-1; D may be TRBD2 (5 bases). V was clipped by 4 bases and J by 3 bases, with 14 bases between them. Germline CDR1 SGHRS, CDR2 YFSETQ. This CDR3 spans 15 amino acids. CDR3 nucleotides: TGCGCCAGCAGCGGAGGACCGGAGGTCTACAATGAGCAGTTCTTC. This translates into CASSGGPEVYNEQFF.

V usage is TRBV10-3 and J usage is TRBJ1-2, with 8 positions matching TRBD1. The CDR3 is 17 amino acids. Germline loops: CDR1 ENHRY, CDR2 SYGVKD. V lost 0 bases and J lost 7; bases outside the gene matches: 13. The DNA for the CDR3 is TGTGCCATCAGTGAGTCGTACCGTTTGGACAGGGACGGTGGCTACACCTTC. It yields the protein CAISESYRLDRDGGYTF.

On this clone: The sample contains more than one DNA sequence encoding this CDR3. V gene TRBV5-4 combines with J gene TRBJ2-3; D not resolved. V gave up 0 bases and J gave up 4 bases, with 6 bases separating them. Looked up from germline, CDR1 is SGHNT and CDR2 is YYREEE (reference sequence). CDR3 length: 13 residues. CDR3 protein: CASSLGSPDTQYF. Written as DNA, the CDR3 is TGTGCCAGCAGCTTGGGCAGTCCAGATACGCAGTATTTT.

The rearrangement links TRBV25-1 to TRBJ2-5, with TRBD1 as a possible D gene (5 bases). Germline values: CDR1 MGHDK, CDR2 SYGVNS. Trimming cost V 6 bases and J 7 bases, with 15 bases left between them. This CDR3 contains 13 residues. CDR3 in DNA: TGTGCCAGCAGCGACGAATATAGGGGGACCCAGTACTTC. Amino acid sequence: CASSDEYRGTQYF.

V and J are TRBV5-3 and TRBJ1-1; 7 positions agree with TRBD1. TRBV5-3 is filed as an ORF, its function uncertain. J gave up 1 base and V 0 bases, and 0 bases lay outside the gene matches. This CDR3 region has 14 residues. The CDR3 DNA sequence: TGTGCCAGAAGCTTGGGACAGGGGAACACTGAAGCTTTCTTT. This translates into CARSLGQGNTEAFF.

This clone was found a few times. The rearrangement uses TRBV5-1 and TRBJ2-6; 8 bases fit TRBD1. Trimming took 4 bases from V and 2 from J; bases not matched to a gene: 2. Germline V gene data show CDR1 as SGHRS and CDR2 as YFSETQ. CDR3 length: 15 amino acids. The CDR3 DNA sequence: TGCGCCAGCAGCCCGGACAGGGCTGGGGCCAACGTCCTGACTTTC. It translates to CASSPDRAGANVLTF.